The rows below give T cell receptor beta chains drawn from one sample of a study of T cell responses to AZD1222 COVID-19 vaccine. Clones were read by immunoSEQ multiplex PCR, and TCRdb kept only the in-frame ones, dropping some. The repertoire holds around 100,000 clones, with roughly nine tenths as singletons. The sample in question was peripheral blood, obtained on day 0 of AZD1222 vaccination. These receptor sequences come from an adult in good health. Both conserved end residues are part of each CDR3. Each record gives: D gene, V gene, J gene, clone size, CDR3 DNA, CDR3 protein. A D gene is named only where the DNA matches it firmly. Some rows mark clone size as missing; the rest say once, few, many or name a class of expanded clone.

d_call: .; v_call: TRBV7-3; j_call: TRBJ2-3; clone_size: .; cdr3_nt: TGTGCCAGCAGCTTTAGCGGAAGCACAGATACGCAGTATTTT; cdr3_aa: CASSFSGSTDTQYF
d_call: TRBD2; v_call: TRBV10-1; j_call: TRBJ2-1; clone_size: .; cdr3_nt: TGCGCCAGCAGTGAGATTTCTAGCGGGTACAATGAGCAGTTCTTC; cdr3_aa: CASSEISSGYNEQFF
d_call: .; v_call: TRBV6-2/TRBV6-3; j_call: TRBJ2-5; clone_size: .; cdr3_nt: TGTGCCAGCAGCTCTAGACCCCGGGGGACCTACCAAGAGACCCAGTACTTC; cdr3_aa: CASSSRPRGTYQETQYF
d_call: .; v_call: TRBV19; j_call: TRBJ1-2; clone_size: .; cdr3_nt: TGTGCCAGTAGTATAGGGACAGTAAACTATGGCTACACCTTC; cdr3_aa: CASSIGTVNYGYTF
d_call: .; v_call: TRBV5-1; j_call: TRBJ1-5; clone_size: .; cdr3_nt: TGCGCCAGCAGCTTAACAGCAGATCAGCCCCAGCATTTT; cdr3_aa: CASSLTADQPQHF
d_call: .; v_call: TRBV27; j_call: TRBJ1-6; clone_size: .; cdr3_nt: TGTGCCAGCAGCTACAATAGTAATTCACCCCTCCACTTT; cdr3_aa: CASSYNSNSPLHF
d_call: .; v_call: TRBV24-1; j_call: TRBJ2-4; clone_size: .; cdr3_nt: TGTGCCACCAGTGACAGGGAAGCCCCCGGCAGCAAAAACATTCAGTACTTC; cdr3_aa: CATSDREAPGSKNIQYF
d_call: .; v_call: TRBV3-1/TRBV3-2; j_call: TRBJ1-3; clone_size: .; cdr3_nt: TGTGCCAGCAGCCATACAGGGCACTCTGGAAACACCATATATTTT; cdr3_aa: CASSHTGHSGNTIYF
d_call: .; v_call: TRBV28; j_call: TRBJ2-1; clone_size: once; cdr3_nt: TGTGCCAGCAGCGGTTACGGGGCCTCCTACAATGAGCAGTTCTTC; cdr3_aa: CASSGYGASYNEQFF
d_call: TRBD1; v_call: TRBV4-1; j_call: TRBJ2-7; clone_size: .; cdr3_nt: TGCGCCAGCAGCCACCGGGACAGGGGGCACGAGCAGTACTTC; cdr3_aa: CASSHRDRGHEQYF
d_call: TRBD2; v_call: TRBV6-2/TRBV6-3; j_call: TRBJ2-4; clone_size: .; cdr3_nt: TGTGCCAGCAGTTATTCGGGAGGCTTAGCCAAAAACATTCAGTACTTC; cdr3_aa: CASSYSGGLAKNIQYF
d_call: .; v_call: TRBV5-1; j_call: TRBJ2-2; clone_size: .; cdr3_nt: TGCGCCAGCAGCTTGGTACGGGGGGCAGCCGGGGAGCTGTTTTTT; cdr3_aa: CASSLVRGAAGELFF
d_call: .; v_call: TRBV25-1; j_call: TRBJ1-2; clone_size: .; cdr3_nt: TGTGCCAGCAGTGAATCTGGAGGCTATGGCTACACCTTC; cdr3_aa: CASSESGGYGYTF
d_call: .; v_call: TRBV18; j_call: TRBJ1-1; clone_size: .; cdr3_nt: TGTGCCAGCTCACCCCTGGCCACGAACACTGAAGCTTTCTTT; cdr3_aa: CASSPLATNTEAFF
d_call: .; v_call: TRBV6-5; j_call: TRBJ2-3; clone_size: .; cdr3_nt: TGTGCCACCAACGAAGGGGCGGGAAGAGATACGCAGTATTTT; cdr3_aa: CATNEGAGRDTQYF
d_call: TRBD2; v_call: TRBV5-1; j_call: TRBJ2-7; clone_size: .; cdr3_nt: TGCGCCAGCAGCTTGGCCCTAGCGGGAGCGGACGAGCAGTACTTC; cdr3_aa: CASSLALAGADEQYF
d_call: .; v_call: TRBV5-1; j_call: TRBJ1-1; clone_size: .; cdr3_nt: TGCGCCAGCAGCTTTGGGGGATACACTGAAGCTTTCTTT; cdr3_aa: CASSFGGYTEAFF
d_call: .; v_call: TRBV7-2; j_call: TRBJ2-1; clone_size: .; cdr3_nt: TGTGCCAGCAGCTTAGGTAGCGGCACCTACAATGAGCAGTTCTTC; cdr3_aa: CASSLGSGTYNEQFF
d_call: .; v_call: TRBV28; j_call: TRBJ1-2; clone_size: .; cdr3_nt: TGTGCCAGCAGTTCCGGGGCCTATGGCTACACCTTC; cdr3_aa: CASSSGAYGYTF
d_call: .; v_call: TRBV11-2; j_call: TRBJ1-2; clone_size: .; cdr3_nt: TGTGCCAGCAGCTTAGCAGGGCCGCCGCGTGGCTACACCTTC; cdr3_aa: CASSLAGPPRGYTF
d_call: TRBD1; v_call: TRBV7-7; j_call: TRBJ2-7; clone_size: .; cdr3_nt: TGTGCCAGCAGCCCGGACAGGGTTCGCTTATTCGAGCAGTACTTC; cdr3_aa: CASSPDRVRLFEQYF
d_call: .; v_call: TRBV6-5; j_call: TRBJ1-1; clone_size: .; cdr3_nt: TGTGCCAGCAGTAGGGACCCCAGAGAGAACACTGAAGCTTTCTTT; cdr3_aa: CASSRDPRENTEAFF
d_call: TRBD1; v_call: TRBV28; j_call: TRBJ1-4; clone_size: .; cdr3_nt: TGTGCCAGCAGTTTAATTGGGACAGGGGGAGAAAAACTGTTTTTT; cdr3_aa: CASSLIGTGGEKLFF
d_call: .; v_call: TRBV7-9; j_call: TRBJ1-3; clone_size: .; cdr3_nt: TGTGCCAGCAGGGAGGGGTCCGCTGGAAACACCATATATTTT; cdr3_aa: CASREGSAGNTIYF
d_call: .; v_call: TRBV6-1; j_call: TRBJ1-1; clone_size: .; cdr3_nt: TGTGCCAGCAGTGATAAGGCAGCTATGAACACTGAAGCTTTCTTT; cdr3_aa: CASSDKAAMNTEAFF
d_call: TRBD2; v_call: TRBV2; j_call: TRBJ2-7; clone_size: .; cdr3_nt: TGTGCCAGCAGTGAGCAAGGGTCGGGACTAGCCTACGAGCAGTACTTC; cdr3_aa: CASSEQGSGLAYEQYF
d_call: .; v_call: TRBV28; j_call: TRBJ1-4; clone_size: .; cdr3_nt: TGTGCCAGCCGCGGGCGGGGGACTGAAAAACTGTTTTTT; cdr3_aa: CASRGRGTEKLFF
d_call: .; v_call: TRBV6-1; j_call: TRBJ1-5; clone_size: .; cdr3_nt: TGTGCCAGCAGTGAAATGTCTAGCAATCAGCCCCAGCATTTT; cdr3_aa: CASSEMSSNQPQHF
d_call: .; v_call: TRBV3-1/TRBV3-2; j_call: TRBJ2-3; clone_size: .; cdr3_nt: TGTGCCAGCAGCCAAGGGGTGGTAGCGGCTACAGATACGCAGTATTTT; cdr3_aa: CASSQGVVAATDTQYF
d_call: .; v_call: TRBV7-8; j_call: TRBJ2-7; clone_size: .; cdr3_nt: TGTGCCAGCAGTCCGGACGCGGGCTACGAGCAGTACTTC; cdr3_aa: CASSPDAGYEQYF
d_call: TRBD1; v_call: TRBV6-5; j_call: TRBJ1-6; clone_size: .; cdr3_nt: TGTGCCAGCAGGAACGGGGCAGGGGGGTATTCACCCCTCCACTTT; cdr3_aa: CASRNGAGGYSPLHF